This T cell receptor (beta chain) is drawn from a study of blood T cell repertoires in COVID-19 (dated by TCRdb to about 2020). Regarding the study in general: Samples from collaborators originated in the United States, Italy and Spain and spanned both the acute and convalescent phases of COVID-19. The prospective study material was composed of cDNA or gDNA derived from T cells, B-cell-depleted T cells, or PBMCs. Deeply sampled blood TCRbeta repertoires from subjects exposed to, actively infected with, or recovered from COVID-19 were included in the dataset. The repertoires were released in a freely available public database intended as a resource for research on the immune response to SARS-CoV-2. The samples were drawn from the first 160 participants of the ongoing ImmuneRACE study and from 950 to 1,500 subjects provided by 6 global collaborators. Sample metadata almost always included a de-identified subject ID, COVID-19 status, age in years and sex. HLA class I and class II types, where available, came from metadata supplied by the sample provider rather than from assay-based typing.

Counted from cysteine to phenylalanine, this CDR3 has 16 amino acids. The kept DNA is CDR3 alone, 48 bases in frame from the first base. Trimming removed 5 bases from V and 3 bases from J, leaving 14 bases between the germline ends. CDR1 and CDR2 (SGHTA, FQGTGA) derive from the germline V gene. TCRbeta CDR3 regions were amplified from genomic DNA by means of the immunoSEQ Assay, a bias-controlled multiplex PCR. The original pipeline was this. The number of nucleated cells in each sample was estimated from the amplification of reference gene primers within the assay. Sequence reads were collapsed and filtered to measure the absolute abundance of every unique TCRbeta CDR3 rearrangement. For each sample, productive Simpson clonality was calculated by taking the square root of Simpson's diversity index across productive rearrangements. This immuneACCESS table, as held by TCRdb, lists in-frame sequences with V and J called but not all clones. Of the missing ones, under half trace to an unresolved V gene in checked studies; the others have no known cause. The DNA was the basis for D and trimming; V, J and clone size are from that table. Present in this sample are some 450,000 clones, around 88% of which were seen just once. The ten largest clones represent over 9.5% of the sample.

Summary of the overall study and its limitations: Clinical and demographic metadata were provided uncurated, with the amount varying by source and participant.

At one collaborating source in Seattle, patients were enrolled during active infection and were followed longitudinally through the course of disease. The collaborating institutions used their own protocols to collect whole blood in K2EDTA tubes. For TCRbeta analysis, collaborator samples were shipped as frozen whole blood, as isolated PBMCs, or as DNA extracted from either sample type. This clone was seen a handful of times. Its target antigen remains unknown. Per-base qualities were not stored, and no clone one base away is much larger. The sequencing input was peripheral blood. The receptor was isolated from a woman aged 50 to 65 with COVID-19, enrolled during active disease. The V and J segments used are TRBV7-3 and TRBJ1-6; TRBD1 is perhaps the D gene, given 5 matching bases. The DNA reads as follows: TGTGCCAGCAGCCCGCCCGCGCAGGGCTATAATTCACCCCTCCACTTT. The translation is CASSPPAQGYNSPLHF.